Listed here are 14 T cell receptor beta chains from one sample, sequenced in a study of shared clonotypes between healthy human individuals. Method: immunoSEQ multiplex PCR; TCRdb's copy keeps in-frame clones and lacks some. The data show hundreds of thousands of clones, more than 70% seen once. Sequencing was performed on memory CD4+ T cells sorted from blood. Subset indicated: CD45RA-negative fraction. The receptors derive from a woman aged 25 to 45 in good health.

This chain joins TRBV28 and TRBJ1-1; the D gene is possibly TRBD1 (6 bases). Germline V CDR1 and CDR2: MDHEN, SYDVKM. This CDR3 comprises 17 residues. V lost 3 bases and J 0 bases, leaving 17 bases between the germline ends. CDR3 in amino acids: CASSFGGLVFMNTEAFF. The CDR3 DNA is TGTGCCAGCAGTTTCGGGGGCCTAGTTTTCATGAACACTGAAGCTTTCTTT.

DNA of the CDR3: TGTGCCAGCAGCCAGCGGGTCGACTATGGCTACACCTTC. Its translation is CASSQRVDYGYTF. The chain has TRBV14 and TRBJ1-2; D is unresolved. The length of the CDR3 is 13 residues. V was shortened by 3 bases and J by 3 bases, with 8 bases between the two germline ends. Germline-derived CDR1 and CDR2 are SGHDN and FVKESK.

This sequence joins TRBV6-6 and TRBJ1-2, with a tentative D call TRBD1 (6 bases). The CDR3 totals 12 residues. CDR1 and CDR2 from the germline V gene are MNHNY and SVGAGI (reference sequence). V lost 5 bases, J lost 8 bases, and 12 bases lay in between. The CDR3 DNA reads as TGTGCCAGCAGTCAAGAGGGGGTCGGCTACACCTTC. Amino acid sequence: CASSQEGVGYTF.

This sequence joins TRBV15 and TRBJ1-1; no clear D. The germline V gene has CDR1 LNHNV and CDR2 YYDKDF (reference sequence). The CDR3 covers 14 residues. Trimming stripped 3 bases from V and 0 bases from J, with 8 bases between. CDR3 loop: CATSSRRMNTEAFF. CDR3 nucleotide sequence: TGTGCCACCAGCAGCAGGCGGATGAACACTGAAGCTTTCTTT.

This sequence joins TRBV5-1 and TRBJ1-5; 7 positions agree with TRBD1. This CDR3 comprises 14 residues. V lost 4 bases, J lost 7 bases, and 8 bases stayed unmatched. The germline V gene has CDR1 SGHRS and CDR2 YFSETQ. CDR3 coding DNA: TGCGCCAGCAGCGACCGACAGGGAGGGCAGCCCCAGCATTTT. Its protein is CASSDRQGGQPQHF.

This CDR3 reads CAWTLTGRIDYGYTF. CDR3 coding DNA: TGTGCCTGGACCCTTACAGGAAGGATAGACTATGGCTACACCTTC. The chain carries TRBV30 and TRBJ1-2, with D possibly matching TRBD1 (5 bases). This CDR3 region has 15 residues. Germline V gives CDR1 GTSNPN, CDR2 SVGIG (reference sequence). Trimming pared 4 bases from V and 3 bases from J, leaving 18 bases between.

CDR3 sequence (DNA): TGTGCCAGCAGTGACAGGGGTAACGGAAACACCATATATTTT. This gives the protein CASSDRGNGNTIYF. The chain employs TRBV6-1 and TRBJ1-3; D might be TRBD1 (6 bases). V gave up 3 bases and J gave up 4 bases, with 10 bases separating them. CDR1 is MNHNS and CDR2 is SASEGT in the germline V gene. The CDR3 spans 14 residues.

This clone was counted between two and nine times. The chain couples TRBV11-2 to TRBJ2-1; D gene ambiguous. Deletions cut 7 bases from V and 3 bases from J, with 10 bases between. The CDR3 totals 13 residues. From germline, CDR1 is SGHAT and CDR2 FQNNGV. Here the CDR3 DNA reads TGTGCCAGCATCGGTGAAGTCTACAATGAGCAGTTCTTC. Protein product: CASIGEVYNEQFF. The complete variable domain, with remaining parts taken from reference TRBV11-2 and TRBJ2-1, reads EAGVAQSPRYKIIEKRQSVAFWCNPISGHATLYWYQQILGQGPKLLIQFQNNGVVDDSQLPKDRFSAERLKGVDSTLKIQPAKLEDSAVYLCASIGEVYNEQFFGPGTRLTVL.

A few counts support this clone. The chain employs TRBV2 and TRBJ2-1, with D uncertain. In germline, CDR1 is SNHLY, CDR2 FYNNEI. The CDR3 runs 13 residues. V gave up 9 bases and J gave up 1 base, with 10 bases separating them. CDR3 residues: CARKSISYNEQFF. The CDR3, as DNA: TGTGCCAGGAAGTCCATTTCCTACAATGAGCAGTTCTTC.

The V and J genes are TRBV6-1 and TRBJ2-5; 7 nucleotides align to TRBD1. V shed 7 bases and J 1 base; nucleotides not matched to a gene: 3. Germline CDR1 MNHNS, CDR2 SASEGT. The CDR3 sequence is 13 residues long. The CDR3 nucleotides read TGTGCCAGCAAAGGGGGCACCCAAGAGACCCAGTACTTC. This gives the protein CASKGGTQETQYF.

This clone showed up many times. The same CDR3 can be traced to other DNA sequences in this sample. The CDR3 nucleotides read TGCGCCAGCAGCTTGAGAGGGGATGCCGGGGAGCTGTTTTTT. Encoded protein: CASSLRGDAGELFF. The chain combines TRBV5-1 with TRBJ2-2; D may correspond to TRBD1 or TRBD2 (5 bases each). The CDR3 length is 14 residues. Germline values: CDR1 SGHRS, CDR2 YFSETQ. V gave up 1 base and J gave up 6 bases, with 10 bases separating them.

The sample holds a few counts of this clone. The chain couples TRBV27 to TRBJ1-2, with 7 bases identical to TRBD1. The CDR3 has 15 amino acids. The V and J ends lost 6 bases and 8 bases, in that order; junction bases with no gene match: 15. Germline CDR1 reads MNHEY; CDR2 reads SMNVEV (reference sequence). Here the CDR3 reads CASSPQTGSGSGYTF. The CDR3 nucleotides read TGTGCCAGCAGCCCCCAGACAGGGTCCGGCTCCGGCTACACCTTC.

The chain combines TRBV4-1 with TRBJ1-1, with 7 positions matching TRBD1. The CDR3 has 15 amino acids. Unmatched junction bases numbered 6, after V lost 4 bases and J lost 1 base. CDR1 and CDR2 (germline): MGHRA, YSYEKL. CDR3: CASSRRGTANTEAFF. CDR3 in DNA: TGCGCCAGCAGCCGCCGGGGGACAGCGAACACTGAAGCTTTCTTT.

This chain uses TRBV28 with TRBJ1-2; 7 nucleotides agree with TRBD1. Germline CDR1 is MDHEN and CDR2 is SYDVKM. CDR3 length equals 15 residues. V lost 5 bases, J lost 1 base, and 7 bases stayed unmatched. This chain's CDR3 is CASSRQGPLNYGYTF. CDR3 in DNA: TGTGCCAGCAGTAGACAGGGACCCCTTAACTATGGCTACACCTTC.